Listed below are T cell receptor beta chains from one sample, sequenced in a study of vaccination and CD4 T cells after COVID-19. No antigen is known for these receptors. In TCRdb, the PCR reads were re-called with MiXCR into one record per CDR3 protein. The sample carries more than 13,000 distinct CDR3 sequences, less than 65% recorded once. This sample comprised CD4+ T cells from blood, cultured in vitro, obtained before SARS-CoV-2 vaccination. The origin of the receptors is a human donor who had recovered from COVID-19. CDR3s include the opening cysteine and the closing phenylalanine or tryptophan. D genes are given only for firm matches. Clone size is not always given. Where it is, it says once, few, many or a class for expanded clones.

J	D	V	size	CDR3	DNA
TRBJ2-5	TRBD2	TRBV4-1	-	CASSKDRTSGGRKTQYF	TGCGCCAGCAGCAAAGATCGAACTAGCGGGGGGCGAAAGACCCAGTACTTC
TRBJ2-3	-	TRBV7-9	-	CASRAVLGTDTQYF	TGTGCCAGCAGGGCGGTTTTGGGCACAGATACGCAGTATTTT
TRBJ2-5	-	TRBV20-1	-	CSASPPLRQETQYF	TGCAGTGCTTCGCCGCCTCTACGGCAAGAGACCCAGTACTTC
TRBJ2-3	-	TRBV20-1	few	CSASPPTGGTDTQYF	TGCAGTGCTTCCCCTCCGACAGGAGGCACAGATACGCAGTATTTT
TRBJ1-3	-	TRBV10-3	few	CATEGSGNTIYF	TGTGCCACTGAGGGATCTGGAAACACCATATATTTT
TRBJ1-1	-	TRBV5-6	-	CASSPRWNTEAFF	TGTGCCAGCAGCCCCCGTTGGAACACTGAAGCTTTCTTT
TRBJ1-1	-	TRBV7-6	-	CASSLRQSGEATEAFF	TGTGCCAGCAGCTTAAGGCAGTCCGGGGAGGCGACTGAAGCTTTCTTT
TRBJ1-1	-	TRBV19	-	CASFQGSNTEAFF	TGTGCCAGTTTCCAGGGATCTAACACTGAAGCTTTCTTT
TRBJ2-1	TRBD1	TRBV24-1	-	CATRETGQEPYNEQFF	TGTGCCACCAGGGAAACCGGACAGGAGCCCTACAATGAGCAGTTCTTC
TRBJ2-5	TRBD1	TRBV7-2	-	CASSSRQGGAGTQYF	TGTGCCAGCAGCTCGAGACAGGGGGGTGCGGGGACCCAGTACTTC
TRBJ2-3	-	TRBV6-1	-	CASRAEEYTDTQYF	TGTGCCAGCAGGGCAGAGGAATACACAGATACGCAGTATTTT
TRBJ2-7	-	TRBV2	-	CASSTRGDEQYF	TGTGCCAGCAGTACAAGGGGGGACGAGCAGTACTTC
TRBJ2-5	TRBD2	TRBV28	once	CASSRGVETQYF	TGTGCCAGCAGTCGGGGGGTGGAGACCCAGTACTTC
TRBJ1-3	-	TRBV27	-	CASSARTPASGNTIYF	TGTGCCAGCAGTGCCAGGACTCCCGCCTCTGGAAACACCATATATTTT
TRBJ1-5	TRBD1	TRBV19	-	CASSVDRVQPQHF	TGTGCCAGTAGTGTTGACAGGGTTCAGCCCCAGCATTTT
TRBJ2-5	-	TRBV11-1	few	CASSLGQGETQYF	TGTGCCAGCAGCTTAGGTCAGGGGGAGACCCAGTACTTC
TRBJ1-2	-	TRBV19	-	CASSIWGDGYTF	TGTGCCAGTAGTATATGGGGAGATGGCTACACCTTC
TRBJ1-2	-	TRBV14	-	CASSRLGGGYGYTF	TGTGCCAGCAGCCGCCTGGGGGGGGGCTATGGCTACACCTTC
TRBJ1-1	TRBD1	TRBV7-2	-	CASSFGTGGGLTEAFF	TGTGCCAGCAGCTTCGGGACAGGGGGCGGTTTAACTGAAGCTTTCTTT
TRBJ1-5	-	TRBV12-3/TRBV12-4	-	CASSLQGGNQPQHF	TGTGCCAGCAGTTTACAAGGAGGCAATCAGCCCCAGCATTTT
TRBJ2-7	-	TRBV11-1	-	CASSPGTLRYYEQYF	TGTGCCAGCAGCCCCGGGACCCTGCGATACTACGAGCAGTACTTC
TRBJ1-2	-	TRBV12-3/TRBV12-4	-	CASSSQGHGYTF	TGTGCCAGCAGTTCCCAGGGACATGGCTACACCTTC
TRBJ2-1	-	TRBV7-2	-	CASSLVGGLNNEQFF	TGTGCCAGCAGCTTAGTGGGGGGACTCAACAATGAGCAGTTCTTC
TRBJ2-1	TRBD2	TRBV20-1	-	CSARAASGDPYNEQFF	TGCAGTGCTAGAGCGGCTAGCGGGGATCCCTACAATGAGCAGTTCTTC
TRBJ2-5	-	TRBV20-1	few	CSARDLAGSQETQYF	TGCAGTGCTAGAGATCTTGCGGGGAGCCAAGAGACCCAGTACTTC
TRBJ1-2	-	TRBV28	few	CASSFSGGSLYGYTF	TGTGCCAGCAGTTTCTCGGGTGGGTCACTCTATGGCTACACCTTC
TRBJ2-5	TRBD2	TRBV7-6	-	CASSLVPSGRETQYF	TGTGCCAGCAGCTTAGTGCCTAGCGGACGAGAGACCCAGTACTTC
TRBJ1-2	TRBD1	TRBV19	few	CASNKSGRDSYGYTF	TGTGCCAGTAATAAAAGTGGTCGGGACAGCTATGGCTACACCTTC
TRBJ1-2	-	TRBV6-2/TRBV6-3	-	CASSPFTAGRGPNYGYTF	TGTGCCAGCAGTCCGTTTACCGCCGGACGTGGGCCTAACTATGGCTACACCTTC
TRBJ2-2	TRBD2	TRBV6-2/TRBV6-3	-	CASSFDLGTSGTKPNTGELFF	TGTGCCAGCAGTTTCGATCTGGGGACTAGCGGGACCAAGCCGAACACCGGGGAGCTGTTTTTT